These 18 T cell receptor beta chains share one sample of origin, sequenced in a study of blood T cell repertoires in COVID-19. Using immunoSEQ multiplex PCR, the repertoire was profiled, and TCRdb retains in-frame clones only, with some absent. The sample gives about 130,000 clones, roughly nine tenths of which show up once; about 4.6% is in the top ten. Sequencing input: peripheral blood. These receptors were taken from a man in his 60s with COVID-19, enrolled during active disease.

The chain couples TRBV11-1 to TRBJ2-2, with D maybe TRBD2 (6 bases). This CDR3 is built from 15 residues. V dropped 5 bases and J dropped 2 bases, with 12 bases sitting between them. CDR1 SGHAT and CDR2 FQDESV come from the germline V gene (reference sequence). CDR3 DNA sequence: TGTGCCAGCAGCATTTCGGGACTTAACACCGGGGAGCTGTTTTTT. Its translation is CASSISGLNTGELFF.

The chain is built from TRBV6-2 or TRBV6-3 and TRBJ1-2; no definite D call. This CDR3 is 15 amino acids long. V was shortened by 3 bases and J by 0 bases, with 11 bases between the two germline ends. Per the germline V gene, CDR1 is MNHEY and CDR2 is SVGEGT. The CDR3 loop is CASSYHDSPNYGYTF. CDR3 DNA: TGTGCCAGCAGTTATCACGATAGTCCTAACTATGGCTACACCTTC.

V gene TRBV19 combines with J gene TRBJ2-2, with 9 bases lining up with TRBD2. Germline CDR1 and CDR2: LNHDA and SQIVND (reference sequence). V trimming: 5 bases; J trimming: 5 bases; junction bases outside the gene matches: 3. The CDR3 runs 14 residues. The CDR3 nucleotides read TGTGCCAGTAGTTCCCTAGCGGGGACCGGGGAGCTGTTTTTT. It codes for CASSSLAGTGELFF. The full variable domain, with the rest looked up from reference TRBV19 and TRBJ2-2, is DGGITQSPKYLFRKEGQNVTLSCEQNLNHDAMYWYRQDPGQGLRLIYYSQIVNDFQKGDIAEGYSVSREKKESFPLTVTSAQKNPTAFYLCASSSLAGTGELFFGEGSRLTVL.

This sequence joins TRBV10-3 and TRBJ1-2, with TRBD1 identical over 7 bases. V gave up 6 bases and J gave up 5 bases; unmatched junction bases: 9. This CDR3 has 14 residues. The germline V gene has CDR1 ENHRY and CDR2 SYGVKD. This CDR3 reads CAIRGEGAGYGYTF. The CDR3 nucleotides read TGTGCCATCAGAGGTGAGGGGGCTGGGTATGGCTACACCTTC.

V is TRBV6-6 and J is TRBJ2-2, with D possibly matching TRBD2 (5 bases). Germline V CDR1 and CDR2: MNHNY, SVGAGI (reference sequence). V lost 7 bases and J 5 bases, leaving 8 bases between the germline ends. This CDR3 is built from 12 residues. CDR3 sequence: CASKRETGELFF. The CDR3 DNA reads as TGTGCCAGCAAGAGGGAAACCGGGGAGCTGTTTTTT.

This chain links TRBV14 with TRBJ2-1; tentative D call: TRBD1 (7 bases). The CDR3 runs to 14 residues. Germline-derived CDR1 and CDR2 are SGHDN and FVKESK. Between the trimmed V and J ends, which lost 6 bases and 6 bases, there was a span of 15 bases. The CDR3, as DNA: TGTGCCAGCAGTGAGTCAGGGGGACTCAATGAGCAGTTCTTC. Its protein is CASSESGGLNEQFF.

The chain has TRBV19 and TRBJ2-1, with D unclear. CDR3 length: 12 residues. V shed 5 bases and J shed 10 bases, with 12 bases lying between them. CDR1 is LNHDA and CDR2 is SQIVND in the germline V gene (reference sequence). In DNA, the CDR3 is TGTGCCAGTAGTCCCTATACCGGGGAGCAGTTCTTC. Its protein product is CASSPYTGEQFF.

This chain links TRBV20-1 with TRBJ2-1, with D perhaps matching TRBD2 (5 bases). The CDR3 spans 11 residues. Trimming shortened V by 3 bases and J by 6 bases, and 6 bases separated the two germline ends. Germline CDR1 and CDR2: DFQATT and SNEGSKA (reference sequence). The CDR3 DNA follows: TGCAGTGCTAGCGGGGTCAATGAGCAGTTCTTC. Encoded protein: CSASGVNEQFF.

The V call is TRBV7-2, the J call TRBJ1-1; D unclear. Per germline, CDR1 SGHTA and CDR2 FQGNSA. This CDR3 spans 12 amino acids. Trimming pared 3 bases from V and 6 bases from J, leaving 8 bases between. The CDR3 loop reads CASSFGRAEAFF. CDR3 in DNA: TGTGCCAGCAGCTTTGGGAGGGCTGAAGCTTTCTTT.

This chain links TRBV6-5 with TRBJ1-2, with TRBD1 identical over 9 bases. CDR1 is MNHEY and CDR2 is SVGAGI in the germline V gene. This CDR3 region has 14 residues. Trimming took 5 bases from V and 2 from J; bases not matched to a gene: 3. The CDR3 DNA follows: TGTGCCAGCAGTATCGGGACAGGGAACTATGGCTACACCTTC. Translation: CASSIGTGNYGYTF.

The chain combines TRBV7-9 with TRBJ1-2, with TRBD1 matching over 11 bases. Unmatched junction bases numbered 7, after V lost 2 bases and J lost 11 bases. Germline V lookup: CDR1 SEHNR, CDR2 FQNEAQ (reference sequence). The CDR3 is made up of 14 amino acids. This chain's CDR3 is CASSLTDGTGGYTF. CDR3 DNA: TGTGCCAGCAGCTTAACGGACGGGACAGGGGGTTACACCTTC.

This chain joins TRBV2 and TRBJ2-7; 8 nucleotides align to TRBD1. The CDR3 has 14 residues. The junction had 2 bases not matched to a gene; V was cut back by 1 base and J by 3 bases. Germline V lookup: CDR1 SNHLY, CDR2 FYNNEI. The CDR3 sequence is CASSEGTGIYEQYF. The CDR3 DNA reads TGTGCCAGCAGTGAAGGGACAGGGATCTACGAGCAGTACTTC.

This chain links TRBV24-1 with TRBJ1-5; TRBD1 aligns across 9 bases. This CDR3 is built from 15 residues. The V and J ends lost 4 bases and 2 bases, in that order; junction bases with no gene match: 2. CDR1 is KGHDR and CDR2 is SFDVKD in the germline V gene. The CDR3, as DNA: TGTGCCACCAGTGAGACAGGGGGAGGCAATCAGCCCCAGCATTTT. Translating gives CATSETGGGNQPQHF.

This chain uses TRBV18 with TRBJ1-4; TRBD1 is a possible D gene (6 bases). The V end lost 3 bases, the J end lost 3 bases, and 14 bases lay between the germline ends. The germline V gene encodes CDR1 KGHSH and CDR2 LQKENI. This CDR3 spans 16 amino acids. This CDR3 reads CASSPRGGLANEKLFF. In DNA form, the CDR3 reads TGTGCCAGCTCACCGCGGGGGGGGCTGGCTAATGAAAAACTGTTTTTT.

This chain joins TRBV7-9 and TRBJ1-2, with a possible D match to TRBD1 (6 bases). The CDR3 runs 15 residues. Looked up from germline, CDR1 is SEHNR and CDR2 is FQNEAQ (reference sequence). The V and J ends lost 5 bases and 4 bases respectively, with 17 bases between them. The CDR3 DNA follows: TGTGCCAGCAGCCCCCCGGACAGAAAGATCTATGGCTACACCTTC. It encodes CASSPPDRKIYGYTF. The full variable domain, rest sourced from reference TRBV7-9 and TRBJ1-2, is DTGVSQNPRHKITKRGQNVTFRCDPISEHNRLYWYRQTLGQGPEFLTYFQNEAQLEKSRLLSDRFSAERPKGSFSTLEIQRTEQGDSAMYLCASSPPDRKIYGYTFGSGTRLTVV.

The gene calls are TRBV27 and TRBJ2-4; 7 bases agree with TRBD2. The germline V gene has CDR1 MNHEY and CDR2 SMNVEV (reference sequence). The CDR3 covers 14 residues. The junction had 13 bases not matched to a gene; V was cut back by 6 bases and J by 11 bases. CDR3 protein: CASRRRESFRVQYF. The CDR3 region has the DNA TGTGCCAGCAGACGGCGGGAGAGTTTCCGGGTTCAGTACTTC.

This sequence joins TRBV7-2 and TRBJ2-2, with 7 bases lining up with TRBD1. Germline V gene data show CDR1 as SGHTA and CDR2 as FQGNSA. J lost 7 bases, V lost 2 bases, and 7 bases had no gene match. CDR3 size: 15 residues. The CDR3 here is CASSLRVGGFGELFF. Here the CDR3 DNA reads TGTGCCAGCAGCTTAAGGGTAGGGGGCTTCGGGGAGCTGTTTTTT.

This clone was counted only a few times. This chain joins TRBV6-2 or TRBV6-3 and TRBJ2-7; the D gene is possibly TRBD1 (7 bases). The CDR3 is made up of 12 amino acids. From germline, CDR1 is MNHEY and CDR2 SVGEGT. Trimming took off 6 bases at V and 7 bases at J, with 13 bases between the two ends. The CDR3: CASSDRAGEQYF. The CDR3 DNA reads TGTGCCAGCAGCGACAGGGCGGGAGAGCAGTACTTC.